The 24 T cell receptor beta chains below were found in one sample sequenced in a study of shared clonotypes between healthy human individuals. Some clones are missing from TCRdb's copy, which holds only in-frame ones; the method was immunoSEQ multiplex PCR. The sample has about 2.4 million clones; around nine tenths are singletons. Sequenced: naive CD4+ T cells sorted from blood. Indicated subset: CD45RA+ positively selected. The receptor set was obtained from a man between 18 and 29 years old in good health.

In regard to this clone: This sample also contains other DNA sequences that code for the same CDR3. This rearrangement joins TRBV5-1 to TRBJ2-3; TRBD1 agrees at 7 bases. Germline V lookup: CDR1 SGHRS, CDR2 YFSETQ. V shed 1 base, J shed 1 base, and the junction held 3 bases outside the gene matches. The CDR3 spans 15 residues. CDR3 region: CASSLTGAGTDTQYF. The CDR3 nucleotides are TGCGCCAGCAGCTTGACAGGGGCCGGCACAGATACGCAGTATTTT.

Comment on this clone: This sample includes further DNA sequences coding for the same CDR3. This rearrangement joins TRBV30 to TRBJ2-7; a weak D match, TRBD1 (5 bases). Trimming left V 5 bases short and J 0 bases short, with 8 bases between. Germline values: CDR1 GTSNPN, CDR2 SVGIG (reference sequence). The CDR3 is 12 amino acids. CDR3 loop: CAWGQGSYEQYF. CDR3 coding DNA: TGTGCCTGGGGCCAGGGCTCCTACGAGCAGTACTTC. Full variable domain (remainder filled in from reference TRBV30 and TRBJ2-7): SQTIHQWPATLVQPVGSPLSLECTVEGTSNPNLYWYRQAAGRGLQLLFYSVGIGQISSEVPQNLSASRPQDRQFILSSKKLLLSDSGFYLCAWGQGSYEQYFGPGTRLTVT.

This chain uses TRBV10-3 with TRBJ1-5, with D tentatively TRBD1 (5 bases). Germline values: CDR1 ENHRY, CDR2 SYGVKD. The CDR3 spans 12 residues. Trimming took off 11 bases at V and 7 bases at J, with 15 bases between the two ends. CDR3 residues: CASSRAGQPQHF. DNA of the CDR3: TGTGCCTCTTCCAGGGCTGGCCAGCCCCAGCATTTT.

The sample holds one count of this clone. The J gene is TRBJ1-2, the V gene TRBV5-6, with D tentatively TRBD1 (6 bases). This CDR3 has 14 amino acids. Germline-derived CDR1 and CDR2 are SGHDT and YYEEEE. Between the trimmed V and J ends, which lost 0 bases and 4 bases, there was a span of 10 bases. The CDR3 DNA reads TGTGCCAGCAGCTTGGCGGGGGCTCCCTATGGCTACACCTTC. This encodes CASSLAGAPYGYTF.

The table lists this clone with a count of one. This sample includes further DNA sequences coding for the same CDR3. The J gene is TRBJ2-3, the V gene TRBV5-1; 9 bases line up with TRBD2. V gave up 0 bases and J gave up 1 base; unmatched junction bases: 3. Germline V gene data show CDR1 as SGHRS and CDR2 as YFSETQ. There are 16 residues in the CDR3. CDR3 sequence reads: CASSLGPSGGTDTQYF. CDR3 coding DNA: TGCGCCAGCAGCTTGGGGCCTAGCGGGGGCACAGATACGCAGTATTTT.

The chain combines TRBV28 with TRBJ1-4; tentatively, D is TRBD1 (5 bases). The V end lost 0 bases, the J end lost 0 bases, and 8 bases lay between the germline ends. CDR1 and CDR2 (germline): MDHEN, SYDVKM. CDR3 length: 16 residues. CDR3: CASSLWGVATNEKLFF. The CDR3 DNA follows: TGTGCCAGCAGTTTATGGGGGGTCGCAACTAATGAAAAACTGTTTTTT.

The CDR3 spells CASSQTINRVHTEAFF. The DNA of the CDR3 is TGCGCCAGCAGCCAAACGATAAACCGGGTCCACACTGAAGCTTTCTTT. The chain recombines TRBV4-1 with TRBJ1-1; D uncertain. From germline, CDR1 is MGHRA and CDR2 YSYEKL. The CDR3 covers 16 residues. V was shortened by 2 bases and J by 3 bases, with 16 bases between the two germline ends.

The CDR3 DNA follows: TGCGCCAGCAGCGCTGTGAGCGCAGATACGCAGTATTTT. It encodes CASSAVSADTQYF. This chain links TRBV10-2 with TRBJ2-3; D unresolved. The CDR3 contains 13 residues. Germline CDR1 and CDR2: WSHSY and SAAADI. V shed 6 bases and J shed 4 bases, with 11 bases lying between them.

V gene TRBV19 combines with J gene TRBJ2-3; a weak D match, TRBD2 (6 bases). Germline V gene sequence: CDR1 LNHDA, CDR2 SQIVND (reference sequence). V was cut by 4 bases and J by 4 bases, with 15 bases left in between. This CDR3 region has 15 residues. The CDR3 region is CASSTGGIQSDTQYF. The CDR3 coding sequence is TGTGCCAGTAGTACGGGCGGGATCCAGTCAGATACGCAGTATTTT.

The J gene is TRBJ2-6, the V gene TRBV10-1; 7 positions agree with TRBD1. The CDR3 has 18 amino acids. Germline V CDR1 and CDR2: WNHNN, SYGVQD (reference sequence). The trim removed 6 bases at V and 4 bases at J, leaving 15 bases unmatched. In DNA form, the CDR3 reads TGCGCCAGCAGGCACCGGGACAGTAGCCTCACGGGGGCCAACGTCCTGACTTTC. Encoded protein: CASRHRDSSLTGANVLTF.

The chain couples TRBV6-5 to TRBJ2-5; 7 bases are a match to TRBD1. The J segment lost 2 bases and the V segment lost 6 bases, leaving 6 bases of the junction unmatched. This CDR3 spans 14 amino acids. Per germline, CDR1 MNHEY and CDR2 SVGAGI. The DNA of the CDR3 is TGTGCCAGCAGCACAGGGGTGGTACAAGAGACCCAGTACTTC. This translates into CASSTGVVQETQYF.

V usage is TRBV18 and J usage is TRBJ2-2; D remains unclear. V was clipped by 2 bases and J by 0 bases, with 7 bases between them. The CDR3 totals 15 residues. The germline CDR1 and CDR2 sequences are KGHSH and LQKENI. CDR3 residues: CASSPKPTNTGELFF. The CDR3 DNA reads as TGTGCCAGCTCACCAAAACCAACGAACACCGGGGAGCTGTTTTTT. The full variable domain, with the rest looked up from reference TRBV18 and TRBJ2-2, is NAGVMQNPRHLVRRRGQEARLRCSPMKGHSHVYWYRQLPEEGLKFMVYLQKENIIDESGMPKERFSAEFPKEGPSILRIQQVVRGDSAAYFCASSPKPTNTGELFFGEGSRLTVL.

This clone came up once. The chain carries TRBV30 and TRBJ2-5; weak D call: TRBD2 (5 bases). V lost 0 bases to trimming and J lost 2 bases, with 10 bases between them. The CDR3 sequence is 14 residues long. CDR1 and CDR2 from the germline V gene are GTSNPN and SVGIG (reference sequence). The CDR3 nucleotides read TGTGCCTGGAGTGTAGCGGCGGTTCAAGAGACCCAGTACTTC. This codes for CAWSVAAVQETQYF. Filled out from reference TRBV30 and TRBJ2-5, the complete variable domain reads SQTIHQWPATLVQPVGSPLSLECTVEGTSNPNLYWYRQAAGRGLQLLFYSVGIGQISSEVPQNLSASRPQDRQFILSSKKLLLSDSGFYLCAWSVAAVQETQYFGPGTRLLVL.

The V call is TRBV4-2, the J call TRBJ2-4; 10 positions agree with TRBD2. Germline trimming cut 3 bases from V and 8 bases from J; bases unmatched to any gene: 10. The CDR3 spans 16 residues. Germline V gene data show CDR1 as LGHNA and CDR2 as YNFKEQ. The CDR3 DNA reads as TGTGCCAGCAGCCAGACTGGAGCGGGGGGGCTGGACATTCAGTACTTC. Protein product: CASSQTGAGGLDIQYF.

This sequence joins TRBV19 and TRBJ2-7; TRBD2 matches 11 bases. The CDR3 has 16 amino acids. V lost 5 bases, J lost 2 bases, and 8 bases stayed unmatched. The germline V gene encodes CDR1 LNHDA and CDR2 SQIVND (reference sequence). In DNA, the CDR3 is TGTGCCAGTAGTGCTGATGGTAGCGGGAGGGCCTACGAGCAGTACTTC. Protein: CASSADGSGRAYEQYF.

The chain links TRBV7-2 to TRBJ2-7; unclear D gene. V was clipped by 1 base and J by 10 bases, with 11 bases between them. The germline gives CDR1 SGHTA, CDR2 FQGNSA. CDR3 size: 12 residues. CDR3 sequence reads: CASSLVGSKQYF. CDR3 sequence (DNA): TGTGCCAGCAGCTTAGTGGGCAGCAAACAGTACTTC.

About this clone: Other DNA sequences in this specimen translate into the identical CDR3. CDR3: CASSPPSSPRETQYF. CDR3 sequence (DNA): TGTGCCAGCTCACCACCGAGCTCTCCCAGGGAGACCCAGTACTTC. This chain uses TRBV18 with TRBJ2-5; D unresolved. Trimming removed 0 bases at V and 5 bases at J, with 13 bases between. CDR1 is KGHSH, CDR2 LQKENI, per germline. The CDR3 has 15 residues.

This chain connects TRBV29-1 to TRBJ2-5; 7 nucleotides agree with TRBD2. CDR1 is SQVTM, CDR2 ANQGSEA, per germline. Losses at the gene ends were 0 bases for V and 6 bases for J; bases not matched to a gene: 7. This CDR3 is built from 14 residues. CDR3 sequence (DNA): TGCAGCGTTGAAGACAGCGGGGCGGGTAAGACCCAGTACTTC. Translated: CSVEDSGAGKTQYF.

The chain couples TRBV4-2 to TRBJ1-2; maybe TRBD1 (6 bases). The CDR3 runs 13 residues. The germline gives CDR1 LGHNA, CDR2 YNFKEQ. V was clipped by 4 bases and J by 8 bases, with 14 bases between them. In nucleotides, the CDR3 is TGTGCCAGCAGCCCTGAGGGGGTTTGGGGCTACACCTTC. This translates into CASSPEGVWGYTF.

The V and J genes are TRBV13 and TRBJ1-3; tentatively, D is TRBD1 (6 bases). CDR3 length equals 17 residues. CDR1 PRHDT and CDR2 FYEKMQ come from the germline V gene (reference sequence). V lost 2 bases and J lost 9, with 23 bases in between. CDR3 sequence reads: CASSLFRGDRSLGTIYF. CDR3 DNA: TGTGCCAGCAGCTTATTTCGGGGAGACAGGTCCCTTGGCACCATATATTTT.

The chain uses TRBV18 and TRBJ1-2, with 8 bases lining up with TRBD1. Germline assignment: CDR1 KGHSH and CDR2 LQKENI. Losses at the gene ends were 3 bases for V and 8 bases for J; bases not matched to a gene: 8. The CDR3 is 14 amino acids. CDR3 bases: TGTGCCAGCTCACCTCAGACAGGGGCTCCGGGCTACACCTTC. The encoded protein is CASSPQTGAPGYTF.

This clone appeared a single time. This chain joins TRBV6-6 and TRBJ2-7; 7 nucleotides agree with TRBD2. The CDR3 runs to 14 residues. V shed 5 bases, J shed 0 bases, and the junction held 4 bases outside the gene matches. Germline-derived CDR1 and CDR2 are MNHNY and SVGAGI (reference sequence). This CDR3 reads CASSRGDLSYEQYF. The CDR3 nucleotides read TGTGCCAGCAGTCGGGGGGACCTCTCCTACGAGCAGTACTTC.

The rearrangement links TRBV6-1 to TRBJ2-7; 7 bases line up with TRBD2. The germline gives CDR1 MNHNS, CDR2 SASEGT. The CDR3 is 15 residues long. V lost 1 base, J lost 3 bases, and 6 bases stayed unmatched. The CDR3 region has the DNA TGTGCCAGCAGTGAAGGGGGCCTAGCGGTCTACGAGCAGTACTTC. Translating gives CASSEGGLAVYEQYF.

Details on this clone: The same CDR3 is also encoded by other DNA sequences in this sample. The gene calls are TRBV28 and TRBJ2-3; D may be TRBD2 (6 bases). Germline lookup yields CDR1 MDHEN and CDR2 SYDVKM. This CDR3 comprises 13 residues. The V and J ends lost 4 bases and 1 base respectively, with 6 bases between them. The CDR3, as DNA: TGTGCCAGCAGTTCGGGGGGCACAGATACGCAGTATTTT. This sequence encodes CASSSGGTDTQYF.